This TCR beta chain came from a study of blood T cell repertoires in COVID-19. Across the study: T cells, B-cell-depleted T cells, or PBMCs provided the cDNA or gDNA that served as material.

Using immunoSEQ multiplex PCR, the repertoire was profiled, and TCRdb retains in-frame clones only, with some absent. The repertoire holds approximately 200,000 clones, approximately 83% seen once, with approximately 9.9% in the top ten. V shed 3 bases and J shed 6 bases, with 15 bases lying between them. CDR3 length: 14 residues. Germline CDR1 is SGDLS and CDR2 is YYNGEE. The gene calls are TRBV9 and TRBJ1-2; TRBD1 is a possible D gene (6 bases). Sequenced sample: peripheral blood. This sequence originates from a human donor with active or convalescent COVID-19. The donor label of this sample is uncertain. The CDR3: CASSETQGYDGYTF. The CDR3 DNA reads as TGTGCCAGCAGCGAGACACAGGGATATGATGGCTACACCTTC.